This record looks at one T cell receptor (beta chain) sequence and its context. What it binds is not known. With a much larger clone just one base away, this may be a read error. The data are from a study of shared clonotypes between healthy human individuals. Whole-study findings and limits: In this cohort, only blood was sampled, and tissue repertoires likely differ.

The assay ran at deep level. Approximately 220 ng DNA, approximately 31,000 T cell genomes, went into each sorted-subset replicate PCR. Produced via immunoSEQ multiplex PCR; TCRdb's table is partial and in-frame only. The table includes more than 850,000 clones, around 78% detected once. Trimming shortened V by 5 bases and J by 4 bases, and 11 bases separated the two germline ends. The CDR3 consists of 13 residues. The germline gives CDR1 SGHTA, CDR2 FQGNSA. The chain employs TRBV7-2 and TRBJ1-2; perhaps TRBD1 as D (5 bases). Sequencing used memory CD4+ T cells from PBMCs. As to subset: CD45RA-negative fraction. This sequence originates from a young man in good health. Some clones in this sample may be carry-over from other donors' samples. Here the CDR3 reads CASSRDPFYGYTF. For the CDR3, the DNA is TGTGCCAGCAGCCGGGACCCCTTCTATGGCTACACCTTC.